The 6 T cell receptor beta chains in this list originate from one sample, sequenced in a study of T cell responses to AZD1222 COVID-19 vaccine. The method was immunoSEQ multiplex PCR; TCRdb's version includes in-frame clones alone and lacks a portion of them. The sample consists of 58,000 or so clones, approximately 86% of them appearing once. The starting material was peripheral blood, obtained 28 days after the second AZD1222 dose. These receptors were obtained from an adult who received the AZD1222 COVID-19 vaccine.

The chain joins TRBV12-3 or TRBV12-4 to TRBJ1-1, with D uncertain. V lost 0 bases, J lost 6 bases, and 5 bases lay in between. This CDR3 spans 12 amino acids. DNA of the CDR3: TGTGCCAGCAGTTTAGCCAGGTCTGAAGCTTTCTTT. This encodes CASSLARSEAFF.

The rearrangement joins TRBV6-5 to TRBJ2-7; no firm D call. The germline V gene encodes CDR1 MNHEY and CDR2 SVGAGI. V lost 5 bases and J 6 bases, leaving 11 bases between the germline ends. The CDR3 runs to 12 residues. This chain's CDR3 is CASSRVWGEQYF. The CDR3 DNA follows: TGTGCCAGCAGTAGGGTGTGGGGCGAGCAGTACTTC.

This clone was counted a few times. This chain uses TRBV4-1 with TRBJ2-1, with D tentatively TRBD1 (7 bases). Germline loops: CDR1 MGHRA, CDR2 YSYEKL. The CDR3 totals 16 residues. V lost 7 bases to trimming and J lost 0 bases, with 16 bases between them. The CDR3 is CASTRGGGPSYNEQFF. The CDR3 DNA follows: TGCGCCAGCACCCGCGGAGGGGGCCCCTCCTACAATGAGCAGTTCTTC.

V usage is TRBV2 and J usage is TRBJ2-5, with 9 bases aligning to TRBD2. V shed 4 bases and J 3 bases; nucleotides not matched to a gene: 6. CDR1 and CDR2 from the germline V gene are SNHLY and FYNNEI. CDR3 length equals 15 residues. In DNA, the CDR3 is TGTGCCAGCAGTGTGAGTAGCGGGAGAAAAGAGACCCAGTACTTC. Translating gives CASSVSSGRKETQYF.

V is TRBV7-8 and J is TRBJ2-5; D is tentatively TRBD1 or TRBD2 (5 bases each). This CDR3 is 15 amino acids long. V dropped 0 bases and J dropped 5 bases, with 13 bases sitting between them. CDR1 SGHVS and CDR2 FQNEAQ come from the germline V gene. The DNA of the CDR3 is TGTGCCAGCAGCTTAGCTGAGGGGTTGCCCGAGACCCAGTACTTC. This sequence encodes CASSLAEGLPETQYF.

The CDR3 nucleotides read TGCAGCGCTAGGAGAAGGGCAGATACGCAGTATTTT. It codes for CSARRRADTQYF. The chain joins TRBV29-1 to TRBJ2-3; D not resolved. V gave up 7 bases and J gave up 4 bases, with 12 bases separating them. The CDR3 spans 12 residues. Germline CDR1 and CDR2: SQVTM and ANQGSEA.